One and the same sample provided the 3 T cell receptor beta chains below, sequenced in a study of shared clonotypes between healthy human individuals. Measured with immunoSEQ multiplex PCR; TCRdb has only the in-frame clones, and not every one. The sample lists about 2,500,000 clones, about 92% occurring once. Material for sequencing was naive CD4+ T cells sorted from blood. Regarding subset: CD45RA+ positively selected. The receptors stem from a man between 18 and 29 years old in good health.

The chain uses TRBV11-2 and TRBJ2-3; unclear D gene. The CDR3 sequence is 16 residues long. Trimming shortened V by 0 bases and J by 0 bases, and 10 bases separated the two germline ends. Germline V CDR1 and CDR2: SGHAT, FQNNGV. The CDR3 loop reads CASSLESGYSTDTQYF. CDR3 DNA: TGTGCCAGCAGCTTAGAATCCGGGTATAGCACAGATACGCAGTATTTT. The complete variable domain, with remaining parts taken from reference TRBV11-2 and TRBJ2-3, reads EAGVAQSPRYKIIEKRQSVAFWCNPISGHATLYWYQQILGQGPKLLIQFQNNGVVDDSQLPKDRFSAERLKGVDSTLKIQPAKLEDSAVYLCASSLESGYSTDTQYFGPGTRLTVL.

V usage is TRBV6-1 and J usage is TRBJ1-6; 8 bases map to TRBD1. Germline CDR1 is MNHNS and CDR2 is SASEGT. Trimming at V came to 1 base and at J to 7 bases, leaving 6 bases not matched to a gene. The CDR3 is made up of 16 amino acids. The CDR3 spells CASSEGSTGVNSPLHF. The CDR3 bases are TGTGCCAGCAGTGAAGGATCGACAGGGGTGAATTCACCCCTCCACTTT.

The rearrangement uses TRBV25-1 and TRBJ2-3; D remains unclear. V shed 6 bases and J shed 0 bases, with 7 bases lying between them. There are 13 residues in the CDR3. The germline gives CDR1 MGHDK, CDR2 SYGVNS. As DNA, the CDR3 is TGTGCCAGCAGAACCGAAAGCACAGATACGCAGTATTTT. Its translation is CASRTESTDTQYF.